This T cell receptor (beta chain) was sequenced for a study of blood T cell repertoires in COVID-19. Trimming pared 4 bases from V and 5 bases from J, leaving 11 bases between. The CDR3 has 13 amino acids. Germline lookup yields CDR1 LGHDT and CDR2 YNNKEL (reference sequence). Patients at the Seattle site were enrolled during active infection and followed longitudinally. Authors' processing steps: Amplifying reference gene primers gave estimates of nucleated cell counts. The repertoire was sequenced with immunoSEQ multiplex PCR; TCRdb's copy has only in-frame clones and lacks some. D and trimming were read from the DNA, whereas the V and J calls and clone size are those reported in that table. The sample yields some 160,000 clones, approximately 86% seen once.

This receptor was obtained from a woman older than 75 with COVID-19, enrolled during active disease. The chain is built from TRBV3-1 (or the pseudogene TRBV3-2) and TRBJ1-1, with D possibly matching TRBD1 (6 bases). The sample taken for sequencing was peripheral blood. CDR3 loop: CASSPRRGTEAFF. The CDR3 nucleotides read TGTGCCAGCAGCCCACGCAGGGGTACTGAAGCTTTCTTT.